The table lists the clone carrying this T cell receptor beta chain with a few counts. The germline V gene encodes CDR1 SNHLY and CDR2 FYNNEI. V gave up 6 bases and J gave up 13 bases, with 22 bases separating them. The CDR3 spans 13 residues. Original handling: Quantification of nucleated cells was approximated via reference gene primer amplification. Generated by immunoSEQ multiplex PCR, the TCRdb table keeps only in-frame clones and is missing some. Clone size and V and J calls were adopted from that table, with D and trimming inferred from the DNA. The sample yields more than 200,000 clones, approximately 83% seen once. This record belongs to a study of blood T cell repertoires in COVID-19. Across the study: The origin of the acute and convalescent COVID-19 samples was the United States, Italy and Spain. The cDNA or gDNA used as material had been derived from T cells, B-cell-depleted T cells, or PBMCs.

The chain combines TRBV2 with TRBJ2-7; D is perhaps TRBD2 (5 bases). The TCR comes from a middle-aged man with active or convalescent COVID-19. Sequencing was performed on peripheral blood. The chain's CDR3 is CASSEQTGKGIYF. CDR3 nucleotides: TGTGCCAGCAGCGAACAGACCGGGAAAGGTATATACTTC.